The present T cell receptor (beta chain) was sequenced within a study of blood T cell repertoires in COVID-19. Measured with immunoSEQ multiplex PCR; TCRdb has only the in-frame clones, and not every one. The sample shows 250,000 or so clones, about 80% of them seen only once. In germline, CDR1 is SQVTM, CDR2 ANQGSEA. The V and J ends lost 3 bases and 3 bases respectively, with 10 bases between them. CDR3 size: 13 residues. The chain is built from TRBV29-1 and TRBJ2-3; no firm D call. Sequencing used PBMCs or T cells enriched from blood (not recorded which). The receptor's source is a man in his sixties who had recovered from COVID-19. The CDR3 reads CSVDIGYTDTQYF. The CDR3 DNA reads as TGCAGCGTTGATATCGGGTATACAGATACGCAGTATTTT.